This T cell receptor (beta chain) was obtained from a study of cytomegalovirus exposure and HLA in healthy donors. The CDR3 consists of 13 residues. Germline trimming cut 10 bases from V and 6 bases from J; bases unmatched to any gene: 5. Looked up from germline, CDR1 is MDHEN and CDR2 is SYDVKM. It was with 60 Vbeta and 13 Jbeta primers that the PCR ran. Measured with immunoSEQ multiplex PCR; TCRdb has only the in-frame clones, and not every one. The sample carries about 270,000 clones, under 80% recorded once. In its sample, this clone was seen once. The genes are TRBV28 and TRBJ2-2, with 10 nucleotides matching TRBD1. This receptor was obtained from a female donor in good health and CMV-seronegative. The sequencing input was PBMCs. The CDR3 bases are TGTGCCACCGGGACAGGGGATGCCGGGGAGCTGTTTTTT. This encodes CATGTGDAGELFF.